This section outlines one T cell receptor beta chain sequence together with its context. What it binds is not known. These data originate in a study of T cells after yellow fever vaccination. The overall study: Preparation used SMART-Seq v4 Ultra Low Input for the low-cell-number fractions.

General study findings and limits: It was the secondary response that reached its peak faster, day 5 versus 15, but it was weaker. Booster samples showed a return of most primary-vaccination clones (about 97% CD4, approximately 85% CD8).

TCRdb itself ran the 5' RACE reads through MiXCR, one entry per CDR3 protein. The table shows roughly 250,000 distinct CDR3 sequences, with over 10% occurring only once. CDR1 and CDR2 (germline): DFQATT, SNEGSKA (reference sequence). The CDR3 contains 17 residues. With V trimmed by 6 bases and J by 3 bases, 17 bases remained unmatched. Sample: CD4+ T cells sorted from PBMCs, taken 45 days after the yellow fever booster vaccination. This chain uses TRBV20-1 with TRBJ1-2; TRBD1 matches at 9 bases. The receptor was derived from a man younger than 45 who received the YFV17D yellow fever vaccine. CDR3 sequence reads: CSAKHTTGTGIDYGYTF. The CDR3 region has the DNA TGCAGTGCAAAACACACAACCGGGACAGGGATAGACTATGGCTACACCTTC.